These T cell receptor beta chains were read from a single sample in a study of blood T cell repertoires in COVID-19. Profiled with immunoSEQ multiplex PCR; TCRdb holds only in-frame clones, not every one. Of fewer than 250,000 clones listed, about four fifths are singletons. Sample: peripheral blood. These receptors were taken from a man aged 50 to 59 with active or convalescent COVID-19. Each CDR3 is given with its conserved first and last residue. A D gene is named only where the DNA matches it firmly. Some rows mark clone size as missing; the rest say once, few, many or name a class of expanded clone.

cdr3_aa	cdr3_nt	d_call	j_call	clone_size	v_call
CASRLAGEGTDTQYF	TGTGCCAGCAGATTAGCGGGAGAGGGCACAGATACGCAGTATTTT	TRBD2	TRBJ2-3	.	TRBV5-5
CASSPRGTGTGYGYTF	TGTGCCAGCAGCCCTAGGGGGACCGGGACAGGATATGGCTACACCTTC	TRBD1	TRBJ1-2	.	TRBV7-9
CATSRDGRGTVYGYTF	TGTGCCACCAGCAGAGATGGGAGAGGGACAGTGTATGGCTACACCTTC	TRBD1	TRBJ1-2	.	TRBV15
CASSLATGTQYF	TGTGCCAGCAGCTTGGCGACTGGAACCCAGTACTTC	.	TRBJ2-5	.	TRBV5-8
CASSNRRASYEQYF	TGTGCCAGCAGCAACCGCAGGGCCTCCTACGAGCAGTACTTC	.	TRBJ2-7	.	TRBV21-1
CATPRGQVGDGYTF	TGTGCCACCCCACGGGGACAAGTTGGGGATGGCTACACCTTC	.	TRBJ1-2	.	TRBV28
CASSQSLGQRNTEAFF	TGCGCCAGCAGTCAATCTCTTGGACAGAGGAACACTGAAGCTTTCTTT	.	TRBJ1-1	.	TRBV23-1
CASSTSEKNIQYF	TGCGCCAGCAGCACTAGCGAGAAAAACATTCAGTACTTC	TRBD2	TRBJ2-4	.	TRBV5-1
CASSSPGTTKETQYF	TGTGCCAGCAGTTCCCCCGGGACAACAAAAGAGACCCAGTACTTC	.	TRBJ2-5	.	TRBV28
CASSQGTGIGYTF	TGCGCCAGCAGCCAAGGGACAGGGATTGGCTACACCTTC	TRBD1	TRBJ1-2	.	TRBV4-1
CASSLDRAGETQYF	TGCGCCAGCAGCTTGGACAGGGCGGGAGAGACCCAGTACTTC	.	TRBJ2-5	.	TRBV5-1
CASSPGPMGANTEAFF	TGCGCCAGCAGCCCAGGCCCTATGGGGGCGAACACTGAAGCTTTCTTT	.	TRBJ1-1	.	TRBV4-3
CASSGPGKGGYTF	TGTGCCAGCAGTGGGCCCGGCAAGGGGGGCTACACCTTC	.	TRBJ1-2	.	TRBV25-1
CASSSPGVGNTEAFF	TGTGCCAGCAGTTCCCCGGGAGTGGGTAACACTGAAGCTTTCTTT	.	TRBJ1-1	.	TRBV27
CASSYSKLAGKAQYF	TGTGCCAGCAGTTACTCGAAACTAGCGGGGAAGGCCCAGTACTTC	TRBD2	TRBJ2-5	few	TRBV6-5
CASSLWGFGTDTQYF	TGTGCCAGCAGTTTATGGGGCTTCGGTACAGATACGCAGTATTTT	.	TRBJ2-3	few	TRBV27
CASSLDPTGHTGELFF	TGTGCCAGCAGCTTGGATCCGACAGGGCACACCGGGGAGCTGTTTTTT	TRBD1	TRBJ2-2	.	TRBV5-4
CASTLSGAGELFF	TGTGCCAGTACCCTAAGCGGGGCCGGGGAGCTGTTTTTT	TRBD2	TRBJ2-2	.	TRBV19
CASSQGWGQDTQYF	TGTGCCAGCAGCCAAGGGTGGGGGCAAGATACGCAGTATTTT	.	TRBJ2-3	.	TRBV5-5
CASSYEANEKLFF	TGTGCCAGCAGTTACGAGGCAAATGAAAAACTGTTTTTT	.	TRBJ1-4	.	TRBV6-6
CASSFAGQLNSPLHF	TGTGCCAGCAGCTTTGCCGGACAACTAAATTCACCCCTCCACTTT	.	TRBJ1-6	.	TRBV11-2
CASSLSLAGNEQFF	TGTGCCAGCAGCTTAAGCCTAGCGGGCAATGAGCAGTTCTTC	TRBD2	TRBJ2-1	.	TRBV7-9
CASSSGQGNTEAFF	TGTGCCAGCAGCTCGGGACAGGGAAACACTGAAGCTTTCTTT	TRBD1	TRBJ1-1	.	TRBV7-6
CASKTGGRAFF	TGCGCCAGCAAGACAGGGGGTAGGGCTTTCTTT	TRBD1	TRBJ1-1	.	TRBV5-1
CASSIPGTVTGNTIYF	TGTGCCAGTAGTATCCCAGGGACAGTCACTGGAAACACCATATATTTT	TRBD1	TRBJ1-3	.	TRBV19
CASSLISGTGNTDTQYF	TGCGCCAGCAGCTTGATTTCCGGGACAGGTAACACAGATACGCAGTATTTT	TRBD1	TRBJ2-3	.	TRBV5-1
CASSISPSGSWYGEQFF	TGTGCCAGCAGCATCAGCCCCAGCGGGAGCTGGTACGGTGAGCAGTTCTTC	TRBD2	TRBJ2-1	.	TRBV9
CASSQEGERGPETQYF	TGCGCCAGCAGCCAAGAAGGGGAGCGGGGGCCAGAGACCCAGTACTTC	TRBD2	TRBJ2-5	.	TRBV4-3
CASSSRRSGPYEQYF	TGTGCCAGCAGTTCCCGACGGTCAGGGCCTTACGAGCAGTACTTC	.	TRBJ2-7	.	TRBV27
CSASPPQPHYNEQFF	TGCAGTGCTAGTCCGCCACAGCCTCACTACAATGAGCAGTTCTTC	.	TRBJ2-1	.	TRBV20-1